Below, 27 T cell receptor beta chains from the same sample are listed, as sequenced in a study of beta chain features in type 1 diabetes. Overall study findings and caveats: For Type 1 diabetes patients, all four CD4+ subsets carried TCRB CDR3s that were moderately but significantly shorter.

Their cognate antigens are unknown. Reverse transcription of all isolated RNA meant that expressed TCRB transcripts were sequenced. The repertoire was sequenced with immunoSEQ multiplex PCR; TCRdb's copy has only in-frame clones and lacks some. The sample lists about 390,000 clones, around a tenth seen once, with less than 0.65% in the top ten. The sample comprised central memory CD4+ T cells from blood. These TCRs come from a man aged 25 to 40 with type 1 diabetes.

This chain links TRBV4-3 with TRBJ2-1; D may be TRBD1 or TRBD2 (6 bases each). The CDR3 is 16 residues long. Per germline, CDR1 LGHNA and CDR2 YSLEER. The V end was cut by 4 bases, the J end by 4 bases, with 17 bases between. The CDR3 DNA is TGCGCCAGCAGCCCACAGGCCCCGGGGGCGTACAATGAGCAGTTCTTC. Residues: CASSPQAPGAYNEQFF.

About this clone itself: A far bigger clonotype differs at one base, so this is likely a read error. This CDR3 is also generated by other DNA sequences in the sample. The chain couples TRBV7-8 to TRBJ2-1; D unclear. CDR3 length: 11 residues. V shed 5 bases and J shed 5 bases, with 4 bases lying between them. CDR1 is SGHVS, CDR2 FQNEAQ, per germline. The CDR3 bases are TGTGCCAGCAGCCTAGACAATGAGCAGTTCTTC. This gives the protein CASSLDNEQFF.

This clone has at least ten counts. V gene TRBV10-3 combines with J gene TRBJ2-4; possible D gene TRBD2, 5 bases. The CDR3 has 13 residues. Trimming removed 2 bases at V and 8 bases at J, with 10 bases between. Germline CDR1 ENHRY, CDR2 SYGVKD. CDR3 DNA sequence: TGTGCCATCAGTGAGGGAATGAGGGACATTCAGTACTTC. Translating it yields CAISEGMRDIQYF.

The genes are TRBV7-2 and TRBJ2-2, with a weak D call TRBD2 (5 bases). The CDR3 sequence is 15 residues long. V lost 3 bases, J lost 6 bases, and 14 bases lay in between. CDR1 is SGHTA and CDR2 is FQGNSA in the germline V gene. The chain's CDR3 is CASSFPTRGPGELFF. The CDR3 DNA reads as TGTGCCAGCAGCTTCCCTACACGCGGGCCCGGGGAGCTGTTTTTT.

This clone appeared a few times. This chain links TRBV11-2 with TRBJ1-5; D may be TRBD1 (5 bases). CDR3 size: 14 residues. Trimming took off 5 bases at V and 0 bases at J, with 8 bases between the two ends. Germline V lookup: CDR1 SGHAT, CDR2 FQNNGV. CDR3: CASSPQGSNQPQHF. The CDR3 bases are TGTGCCAGCAGCCCCCAGGGTAGCAATCAGCCCCAGCATTTT.

The chain links TRBV7-2 to TRBJ2-5; 7 positions agree with TRBD2. Germline V gene sequence: CDR1 SGHTA, CDR2 FQGNSA. Trimming took 4 bases from V and 5 from J; bases not matched to a gene: 7. This CDR3 is built from 14 residues. CDR3 sequence reads: CASSSKTSTETQYF. CDR3 in DNA: TGTGCCAGCAGCTCCAAGACTAGCACGGAGACCCAGTACTTC.

This clone was counted only a few times. Different DNA sequences within this sample yield the same CDR3. This sequence joins TRBV5-1 and TRBJ2-5, with unresolved D. The CDR3 totals 13 residues. Trimming removed 2 bases at V and 2 bases at J, with 7 bases between. Per germline, CDR1 SGHRS and CDR2 YFSETQ. CDR3 loop: CASSFGSQETQYF. As DNA, the CDR3 is TGCGCCAGCAGCTTCGGCAGTCAAGAGACCCAGTACTTC.

The CDR3 sequence: CASSYLQGSYGYTF. The CDR3 DNA follows: TGTGCCAGCAGTTACCTACAGGGGAGCTATGGCTACACCTTC. The V and J genes are TRBV7-2 and TRBJ1-2, with 7 nucleotides matching TRBD1. The ends lost 6 bases at V and 4 bases at J; junction bases unmatched: 8. This CDR3 is built from 14 residues. Germline V lookup: CDR1 SGHTA, CDR2 FQGNSA.

A few counts support this clone. The J gene is TRBJ1-2, the V gene TRBV27, with a weak D call TRBD1 (5 bases). Germline V gene data show CDR1 as MNHEY and CDR2 as SMNVEV (reference sequence). Trimming cost V 3 bases and J 4 bases, with 9 bases left between them. This CDR3 is 13 amino acids long. The CDR3 protein is CASSFPGGYGYTF. CDR3 in DNA: TGTGCCAGCAGTTTTCCGGGGGGCTATGGCTACACCTTC.

In regard to this clone: The junction departs from germline at one end; a sequencing error may be responsible. The CDR3 sequence: CASSLDGASNF. The DNA of the CDR3 is TGTGCCAGCAGCTTGGACGGGGCCTCGAACTTC. The V call is TRBV5-6, the J call TRBJ2-4; D is perhaps TRBD1 or TRBD2 (5 bases each). Per the germline V gene, CDR1 is SGHDT and CDR2 is YYEEEE. CDR3 length: 11 amino acids.

This clone was seen a few times. V gene TRBV28 combines with J gene TRBJ2-3; TRBD1 aligns across 7 bases. CDR1 and CDR2 (germline): MDHEN, SYDVKM. The V and J ends lost 3 bases and 6 bases, in that order; junction bases with no gene match: 6. The CDR3 totals 14 residues. The DNA of the CDR3 is TGTGCCAGCAGTTTGGGCAGGGGGACGGATACGCAGTATTTT. It codes for CASSLGRGTDTQYF.

The rearrangement uses TRBV5-1 and TRBJ2-1; 10 bases fit TRBD2. Germline values: CDR1 SGHRS, CDR2 YFSETQ. Losses at the gene ends were 1 base for V and 5 bases for J; bases not matched to a gene: 6. The CDR3 loop spans 16 amino acids. The CDR3 DNA is TGCGCCAGCAGCTTGACGGTAGCGGGAGGAAACAATGAGCAGTTCTTC. Its protein product is CASSLTVAGGNNEQFF.

This clone was found a few times. The chain carries TRBV11-1 and TRBJ2-5; TRBD2 aligns across 9 bases. The CDR3 extends over 16 amino acids. The germline gives CDR1 SGHAT, CDR2 FQDESV (reference sequence). The trim removed 4 bases at V and 4 bases at J, leaving 10 bases unmatched. The CDR3 loop reads CASSWTTGLAGETQYF. The DNA of the CDR3 is TGTGCCAGCAGCTGGACTACGGGACTAGCCGGAGAGACCCAGTACTTC. The entire variable domain, with the rest obtained from reference TRBV11-1 and TRBJ2-5, is as follows: EAEVAQSPRYKITEKSQAVAFWCDPISGHATLYWYRQILGQGPELLVQFQDESVVDDSQLPKDRFSAERLKGVDSTLKIQPAELGDSAMYLCASSWTTGLAGETQYFGPGTRLLVL.

This clone turned up a few times. The rearrangement uses TRBV29-1 and TRBJ2-7; possibly TRBD1 or TRBD2 for D (5 bases each). Trimming took 7 bases from V and 0 from J, leaving 16 bases between them. Germline V lookup: CDR1 SQVTM, CDR2 ANQGSEA. The CDR3 has 14 amino acids. DNA for the CDR3: TGCAGCGCCACTCGGGGCTGGAGCTCCTACGAGCAGTACTTC. Protein sequence: CSATRGWSSYEQYF.

The chain uses TRBV7-2 and TRBJ2-7, with 11 bases identical to TRBD1. CDR1 and CDR2 (germline): SGHTA, FQGNSA. The CDR3 loop spans 15 amino acids. Germline trimming cut 5 bases from V and 6 bases from J; bases unmatched to any gene: 9. CDR3 sequence reads: CASSPNPGQGGEQYF. In DNA form, the CDR3 reads TGTGCCAGCAGCCCCAACCCGGGACAGGGGGGCGAGCAGTACTTC.

The gene calls are TRBV28 and TRBJ2-2; D unresolved. The germline gives CDR1 MDHEN, CDR2 SYDVKM. Trimming cost V 7 bases and J 1 base, with 10 bases left between them. This CDR3 is built from 14 residues. The CDR3: CASTHRLNTGELFF. The CDR3, as DNA: TGTGCCAGCACTCACCGGTTGAACACCGGGGAGCTGTTTTTT. Full variable domain (remainder filled in from reference TRBV28 and TRBJ2-2): DVKVTQSSRYLVKRTGEKVFLECVQDMDHENMFWYRQDPGLGLRLIYFSYDVKMKEKGDIPEGYSVSREKKERFSLILESASTNQTSMYLCASTHRLNTGELFFGEGSRLTVL.

The chain is built from TRBV2 and TRBJ2-2; tentatively, D is TRBD1 (6 bases). Trimming pared 7 bases from V and 1 base from J, leaving 13 bases between. CDR3 size: 15 residues. Germline V gene sequence: CDR1 SNHLY, CDR2 FYNNEI. This CDR3 reads CASTRNRVNTGELFF. CDR3 sequence (DNA): TGTGCCAGCACCCGGAACAGGGTGAACACCGGGGAGCTGTTTTTT.

This sequence joins TRBV7-2 and TRBJ1-4; D perhaps matches TRBD1 (5 bases). V was trimmed by 2 bases and J by 6 bases, leaving 10 bases between them. Germline CDR1 is SGHTA and CDR2 is FQGNSA. The CDR3 has 14 amino acids. CDR3 sequence: CASSLQGRDEKLFF. CDR3 coding DNA: TGTGCCAGCAGCTTACAGGGTCGGGATGAAAAACTGTTTTTT.

For this clone: The sample holds other DNA sequences that translate to the same CDR3. The rearrangement links TRBV4-1 to TRBJ1-4; D is possibly TRBD1 (5 bases). The CDR3 extends over 16 amino acids. Between the trimmed V and J ends, which lost 0 bases and 2 bases, there was a span of 10 bases. CDR1 is MGHRA and CDR2 is YSYEKL in the germline V gene. CDR3 region: CASSQDDRGTNEKLFF. The DNA for the CDR3 is TGCGCCAGCAGCCAAGATGACCGGGGGACTAATGAAAAACTGTTTTTT.

Ten or more counts support this clone. V is TRBV7-3 and J is TRBJ1-1; tentatively, D is TRBD1 (6 bases). V was trimmed by 5 bases and J by 3 bases, leaving 10 bases between them. The CDR3 has 13 residues. Germline CDR1 and CDR2: SGHTA and FQGTGA. The CDR3 reads CASSPNRDTEAFF. The CDR3 bases are TGTGCCAGCAGCCCTAACAGGGACACTGAAGCTTTCTTT.

A few counts support this clone. The CDR3: CASSGGQLGRNTEAFF. As DNA, the CDR3 is TGTGCCAGCAGTGGGGGACAGCTGGGGAGGAACACTGAAGCTTTCTTT. The chain uses TRBV25-1 and TRBJ1-1; 7 nucleotides agree with TRBD1. The germline gives CDR1 MGHDK, CDR2 SYGVNS. The CDR3 extends over 16 amino acids. J gave up 1 base and V 4 bases, and 9 bases lay outside the gene matches.

At least ten counts were recorded for this clone. The CDR3, as DNA: TGTGCCAGCTCACCACAAGTCTCTGGGGCCAACGTCCTGACTTTC. It encodes CASSPQVSGANVLTF. The chain carries TRBV18 and TRBJ2-6; D not resolved. Between the trimmed V and J ends, which lost 1 base and 0 bases, there was a span of 4 bases. This CDR3 is built from 15 residues. Germline values: CDR1 KGHSH, CDR2 LQKENI.

This clone was found a few times. The rearrangement links TRBV5-5 to TRBJ1-3; 8 bases are a match to TRBD1. CDR1 is SGHKS and CDR2 is YYEKEE in the germline V gene (reference sequence). This CDR3 comprises 14 residues. With 6 bases clipped from V and 2 bases from J, the junction kept 4 bases outside the gene matches. The CDR3: CASTDRGAGNTIYF. The DNA for the CDR3 is TGTGCCAGCACCGACAGGGGAGCTGGAAACACCATATATTTT.

The chain joins TRBV7-2 to TRBJ2-7; 8 bases match TRBD2. V lost 1 base to trimming and J lost 6 bases; unmatched junction nucleotides: 14. Germline assignment: CDR1 SGHTA and CDR2 FQGNSA. The CDR3 length is 17 residues. Here the CDR3 reads CASSLDGSGSYGGEQYF. In DNA form, the CDR3 reads TGTGCCAGCAGCTTAGACGGCAGCGGGAGCTATGGGGGCGAGCAGTACTTC.

The chain uses TRBV5-1 and TRBJ2-5; perhaps D is TRBD1 or TRBD2 (5 bases each). Germline V gene lookup returns CDR1 SGHRS and CDR2 YFSETQ. The CDR3 has 15 amino acids. V lost 5 bases to trimming and J lost 4 bases, with 18 bases between them. The CDR3 region is CASRHGTELRETQYF. Written as DNA, the CDR3 is TGCGCCAGCAGACACGGGACGGAATTAAGAGAGACCCAGTACTTC.

This clone was counted ten times or more. V gene TRBV28 combines with J gene TRBJ2-7, with 8 bases that match TRBD1. CDR1 and CDR2 (germline): MDHEN, SYDVKM. V shed 7 bases, J shed 1 base, and the junction held 15 bases outside the gene matches. The CDR3 is made up of 17 amino acids. CDR3 coding DNA: TGTGCCAGCACTCTAGAAACCGGGACAGGTGTTTCCTACGAGCAGTACTTC. Translation: CASTLETGTGVSYEQYF. Together with reference TRBV28 and TRBJ2-7, the CDR3 gives the full variable domain: DVKVTQSSRYLVKRTGEKVFLECVQDMDHENMFWYRQDPGLGLRLIYFSYDVKMKEKGDIPEGYSVSREKKERFSLILESASTNQTSMYLCASTLETGTGVSYEQYFGPGTRLTVT.

The chain couples TRBV30 to TRBJ2-7; perhaps TRBD1 as D (5 bases). V was shortened by 5 bases and J by 0 bases, with 8 bases between the two germline ends. Looked up from germline, CDR1 is GTSNPN and CDR2 is SVGIG (reference sequence). The CDR3 totals 12 residues. This chain's CDR3 is CAWVDNSYEQYF. For the CDR3, the DNA is TGTGCCTGGGTGGACAACTCCTACGAGCAGTACTTC.